A selection of T cell receptor beta chains follows, all from one sample in a study of technical replicates of blood from a handful of donors. Libraries were prepared by immunoSEQ multiplex PCR; TCRdb keeps only in-frame clonotypes and omits some of them. There are some 57,000 clones in the sample; roughly 97% occur only once, and about 0.19% lies in the top ten. What was sequenced was T cells isolated from PBMCs. Receptor source: a human donor in good health. CDR3s include the opening cysteine and the closing phenylalanine or tryptophan. A D gene is named only where the DNA matches it firmly. Part of the rows lack a size; the others show once, few, many or a class for expanded clones.

.	TRBJ2-7	.	TRBV21-1	TGTGCCAGCAGCAAATTAATCGGGGCGGACAGGGGGCACTACGAGCAGTACTTC	CASSKLIGADRGHYEQYF
.	TRBJ1-3	TRBD1	TRBV5-6	TGTGCCAGCAGCCACAGGGGGCCCGGAAACACCATATATTTT	CASSHRGPGNTIYF
.	TRBJ1-1	TRBD1	TRBV7-9	TGTGCCAGCAGCCCCTGGGGACAGGGGGGAGCTTTCTTT	CASSPWGQGGAFF
.	TRBJ2-3	TRBD2	TRBV4-1	TGCGCCAGCAGCATTCTTTCTAGCGGGGGGCCGGCAGATACGCAGTATTTT	CASSILSSGGPADTQYF
.	TRBJ1-6	TRBD1	TRBV5-6	TGTGCCAGCAGCTTTGGCAGGACAGGGTTGAGCTCCTATAATTCACCCCTCCACTTT	CASSFGRTGLSSYNSPLHF
.	TRBJ2-7	.	TRBV21-1	TGTGCCAGCATCTTAGCGGGCTACGAGCAGTACTTC	CASILAGYEQYF
.	TRBJ1-3	TRBD1	TRBV30	TGTGCCTGGAGTGTACCGTGGGACAGGGCCTCTGGAAACACCATATATTTT	CAWSVPWDRASGNTIYF
.	TRBJ1-3	TRBD1	TRBV6-5	TGTGCCAGCAGCCCGGCAGGGGGGTTTCGAAACACCATATATTTT	CASSPAGGFRNTIYF
.	TRBJ1-1	.	TRBV29-1	TGCAGCGTTGTGCGGGGCTACGCCACTGAAGCTTTCTTT	CSVVRGYATEAFF
.	TRBJ1-2	TRBD1	TRBV5-1	TGCGCCAGCAGCCCCCGGGACAGGGGTTATGGCTACACCTTC	CASSPRDRGYGYTF
.	TRBJ2-1	.	TRBV29-1	TGCAGCGCCATCCGGGACTCCCGCTTTAGGTCGTACGATGAGCAGTTCTTC	CSAIRDSRFRSYDEQFF
.	TRBJ2-7	TRBD1	TRBV5-6	TGTGCCAGCAACGGACAGGGTTCCCCCTACGAGCAGTACTTC	CASNGQGSPYEQYF
once	TRBJ2-7	.	TRBV6-1	TGTGCCAGCGACAAGGTTGCCGGGGTACCCTACGAGCAGTACTTC	CASDKVAGVPYEQYF
.	TRBJ1-1	TRBD1	TRBV30	TGTGCCTGGGACAGGGGGGGTCCCACTGAAGCTTTCTTT	CAWDRGGPTEAFF
.	TRBJ1-5	.	TRBV7-2	TGTGCCAGCAGCTTAGTGGGCAGTATTAGCAATCAGCCCCAGCATTTT	CASSLVGSISNQPQHF
.	TRBJ1-2	.	TRBV2	TGTGCCAGCAGTCCTCAGGGTGGCTACACCTTC	CASSPQGGYTF
.	TRBJ2-7	.	TRBV10-2	TGCGCCAGCAGTGGGGATCGGGGAAGGGGGGAGCAGTACTTC	CASSGDRGRGEQYF
.	TRBJ2-2	TRBD1	TRBV5-1	TGCGCCAGCACTACAGGGGGTACCGGGGAGCTGTTTTTT	CASTTGGTGELFF
.	TRBJ1-2	TRBD1	TRBV5-5	TGTGCCAGCAGCTTGGGGGGGGACAGGGGTTTCGATGGCTACACCTTC	CASSLGGDRGFDGYTF
.	TRBJ1-5	TRBD1	TRBV6-1	TGTGCCAGCAGGCGCGGACAGGGTGAGATTCAGCCCCAGCATTTT	CASRRGQGEIQPQHF
once	TRBJ1-5	TRBD1	TRBV6-1	TGTGCCAGCAGTGACCCTCTGGGACAGGGGGCTTATCAGCCCCAGCATTTT	CASSDPLGQGAYQPQHF
.	TRBJ1-2	TRBD1	TRBV11-2	TGTGCCAGCACCCCGGACAGGGGGCGGCATGGCTACACCTTC	CASTPDRGRHGYTF
.	TRBJ2-1	TRBD2	TRBV5-1	TGCGCCAGCAGCTTGGTCGGGGGGGTAACCTACAATGAGCAGTTCTTC	CASSLVGGVTYNEQFF
once	TRBJ1-5	.	TRBV5-1	TGCGCCAGCAGCCGAGGGATAGATCAGCCCCAGCATTTT	CASSRGIDQPQHF
.	TRBJ1-1	.	TRBV5-1	TGCGCCACCTCGTCGGGGGTAGCGAGCACTGAAGCTTTCTTT	CATSSGVASTEAFF
few	TRBJ2-7	TRBD1	TRBV6-5	TGTGCCAGCAGTGTTTCCGGGACAGGGGGGAGGCAGTACTTC	CASSVSGTGGRQYF
.	TRBJ1-2	.	TRBV5-4	TGTGCCAGCAGCACCAAAACCGAGCAGGGAGGGGGCTACACCTTC	CASSTKTEQGGGYTF
once	TRBJ1-2	TRBD1	TRBV7-2	TGTGCCAGCAGCGCCCGACAGGGGGACTATGGCTACACCTTC	CASSARQGDYGYTF
.	TRBJ2-2	.	TRBV11-1	TGTGCCAGCAGCTCTCTAACGTGGCAGGACACCGGGGAGCTGTTTTTT	CASSSLTWQDTGELFF
.	TRBJ2-7	.	TRBV9	TGTGCCAGCAGCGTGGGGGGAGGAAAGGACGAGCAGTACTTC	CASSVGGGKDEQYF
.	TRBJ2-6	.	TRBV29-1	TGCAGCGCCGCTATTGGCGGCTCTGGGGCCAACGTCCTGACTTTC	CSAAIGGSGANVLTF
.	TRBJ2-4	TRBD2	TRBV13	TGTGCCAGCAGTACACTAGCGGGAGGGCCAGCCGGAGCCAAAAACATTCAGTACTTC	CASSTLAGGPAGAKNIQYF
.	TRBJ2-2	.	TRBV27	TGTGCCAGCAGTTTATATCCCCTGGGGGCAGGGCGAGACACCGGGGAGCTGTTTTTT	CASSLYPLGAGRDTGELFF
.	TRBJ2-7	.	TRBV19	TGTGCCAGTAGTCTGTTTGGGGCCGAGCAGTACTTC	CASSLFGAEQYF
.	TRBJ2-3	TRBD1	TRBV2	TGTGCCAGCACCCCGGTCGTACAGGGGGCAGACACGCAGTATTTT	CASTPVVQGADTQYF
.	TRBJ2-3	TRBD2	TRBV19	TGTGCCAGTAGTATGGGGCGGGAGATGACAGATACGCAGTATTTT	CASSMGREMTDTQYF
.	TRBJ2-3	.	TRBV7-9	TGTGCCAGCAGCTTGATGGGAACAGCAGGGAATACGCAGTATTTT	CASSLMGTAGNTQYF
.	TRBJ1-1	.	TRBV6-5	TGTGCCAGCAGTTACTCGGGCCCAGGGAACACTGAAGCTTTCTTT	CASSYSGPGNTEAFF
.	TRBJ1-1	.	TRBV7-9	TGTGCCAGCAGCTTACAACAGGGTGGCGCTGAAGCTTTCTTT	CASSLQQGGAEAFF
.	TRBJ2-3	TRBD2	TRBV6-6	TGTGCCAGCAGCGCGGGGGGGCTATCGGATACGCAGTATTTT	CASSAGGLSDTQYF
.	TRBJ2-7	.	TRBV5-1	TGCGCCAGCAGCGCTTCAGCGAGGGCCTACGAGCAGTACTTC	CASSASARAYEQYF
.	TRBJ2-7	TRBD2	TRBV7-2	TGTGCCAGCAGCTTCGGCGGCGGGGGGGCCTACGAGCAGTACTTC	CASSFGGGGAYEQYF
.	TRBJ2-7	.	TRBV27	TGTGCCAGCAGTTTATCAGGGGGTCCCTACGAGCAGTACTTC	CASSLSGGPYEQYF
.	TRBJ2-5	TRBD2	TRBV5-1	TGCGCCAGCAGCTTGGCTTCTAGCGGGGGCTTAGAGACCCAGTACTTC	CASSLASSGGLETQYF
.	TRBJ2-5	.	TRBV7-6	TGTGCCAGCAGCATGGGGGCGGCCGGACCGAAGACCCAGTACTTC	CASSMGAAGPKTQYF
.	TRBJ1-2	.	TRBV13	TGTGCCAGCAGCAAGGACAATTCTCTCAACTATGGCTACACCTTC	CASSKDNSLNYGYTF